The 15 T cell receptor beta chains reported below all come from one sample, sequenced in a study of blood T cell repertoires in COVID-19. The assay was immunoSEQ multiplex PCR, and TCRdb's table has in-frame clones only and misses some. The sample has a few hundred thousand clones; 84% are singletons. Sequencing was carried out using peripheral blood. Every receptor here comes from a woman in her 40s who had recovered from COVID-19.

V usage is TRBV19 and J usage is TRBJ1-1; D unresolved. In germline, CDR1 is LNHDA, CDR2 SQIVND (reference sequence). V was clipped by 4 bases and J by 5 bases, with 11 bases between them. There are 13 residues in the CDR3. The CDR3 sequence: CASSTYSRTEAFF. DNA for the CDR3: TGTGCCAGTAGTACCTATTCCAGGACTGAAGCTTTCTTT.

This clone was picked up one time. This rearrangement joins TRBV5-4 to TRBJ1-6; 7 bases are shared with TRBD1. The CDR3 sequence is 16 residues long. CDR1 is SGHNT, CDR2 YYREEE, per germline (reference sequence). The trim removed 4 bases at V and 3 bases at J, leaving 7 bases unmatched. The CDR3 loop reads CASSTGQDVYNSPLHF. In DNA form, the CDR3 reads TGTGCCAGCAGCACTGGACAGGACGTCTATAATTCACCCCTCCACTTT.

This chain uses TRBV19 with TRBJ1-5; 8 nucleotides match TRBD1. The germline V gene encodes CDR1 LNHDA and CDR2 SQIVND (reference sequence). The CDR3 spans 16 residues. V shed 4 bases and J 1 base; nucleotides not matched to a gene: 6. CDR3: CASSRTGLVSNQPQHF. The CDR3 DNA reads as TGTGCCAGTAGTAGGACAGGGCTCGTCAGCAATCAGCCCCAGCATTTT.

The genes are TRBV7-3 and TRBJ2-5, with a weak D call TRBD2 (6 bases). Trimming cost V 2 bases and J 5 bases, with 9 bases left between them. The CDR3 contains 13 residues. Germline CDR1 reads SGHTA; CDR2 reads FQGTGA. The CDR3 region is CASSLVGRETQYF. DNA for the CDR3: TGTGCCAGCAGCTTAGTGGGGAGGGAGACCCAGTACTTC. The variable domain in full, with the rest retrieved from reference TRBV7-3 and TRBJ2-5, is GAGVSQTPSNKVTEKGKYVELRCDPISGHTALYWYRQSLGQGPEFLIYFQGTGAADDSGLPNDRFFAVRPEGSVSTLKIQRTERGDSAVYLCASSLVGRETQYFGPGTRLLVL.

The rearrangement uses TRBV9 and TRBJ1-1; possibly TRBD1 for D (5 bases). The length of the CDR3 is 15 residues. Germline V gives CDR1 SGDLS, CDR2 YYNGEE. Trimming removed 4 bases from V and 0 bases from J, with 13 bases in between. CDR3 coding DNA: TGTGCCAGCAGCCCCCGTGGAGGGGTGAACACTGAAGCTTTCTTT. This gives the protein CASSPRGGVNTEAFF. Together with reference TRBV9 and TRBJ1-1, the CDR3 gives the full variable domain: DSGVTQTPKHLITATGQRVTLRCSPRSGDLSVYWYQQSLDQGLQFLIQYYNGEERAKGNILERFSAQQFPDLHSELNLSSLELGDSALYFCASSPRGGVNTEAFFGQGTRLTVV.

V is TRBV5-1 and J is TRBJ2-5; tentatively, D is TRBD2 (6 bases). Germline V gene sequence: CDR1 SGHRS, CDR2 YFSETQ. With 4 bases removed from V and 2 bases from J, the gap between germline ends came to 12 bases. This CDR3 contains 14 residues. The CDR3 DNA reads TGCGCCAGCAGCCCGGTGGGGGGACAAGAGACCCAGTACTTC. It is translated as CASSPVGGQETQYF.

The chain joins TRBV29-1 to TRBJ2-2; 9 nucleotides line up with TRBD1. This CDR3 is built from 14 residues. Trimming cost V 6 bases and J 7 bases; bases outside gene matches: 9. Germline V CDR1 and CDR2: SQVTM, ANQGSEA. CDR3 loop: CSVAGTGRGGELFF. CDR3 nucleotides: TGCAGCGTGGCCGGGACAGGGCGGGGCGGGGAGCTGTTTTTT.

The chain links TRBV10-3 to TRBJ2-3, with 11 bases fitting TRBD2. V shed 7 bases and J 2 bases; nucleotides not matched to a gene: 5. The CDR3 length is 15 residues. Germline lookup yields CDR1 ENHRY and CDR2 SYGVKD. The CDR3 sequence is CAITKGLAVTDTQYF. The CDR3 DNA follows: TGTGCCATCACCAAGGGACTAGCGGTCACAGATACGCAGTATTTT.

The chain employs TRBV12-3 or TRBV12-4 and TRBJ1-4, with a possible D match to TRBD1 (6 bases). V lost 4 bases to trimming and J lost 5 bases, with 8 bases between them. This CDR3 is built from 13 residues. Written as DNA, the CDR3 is TGTGCCAGCAGTTCCAGGGGAAATGAAAAACTGTTTTTT. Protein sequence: CASSSRGNEKLFF.

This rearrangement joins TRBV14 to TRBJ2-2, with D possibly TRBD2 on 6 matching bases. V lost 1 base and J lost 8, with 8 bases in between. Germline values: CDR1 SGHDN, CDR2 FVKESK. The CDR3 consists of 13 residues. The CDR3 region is CASSQVEGGELFF. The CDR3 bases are TGTGCCAGCAGCCAAGTGGAGGGGGGGGAGCTGTTTTTT.

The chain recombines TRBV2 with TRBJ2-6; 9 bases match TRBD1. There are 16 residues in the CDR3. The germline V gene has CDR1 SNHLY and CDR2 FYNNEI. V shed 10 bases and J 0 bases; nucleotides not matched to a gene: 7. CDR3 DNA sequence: TGTGCCACAGGACAGGGGATACTCTCTGGGGCCAACGTCCTGACTTTC. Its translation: CATGQGILSGANVLTF.

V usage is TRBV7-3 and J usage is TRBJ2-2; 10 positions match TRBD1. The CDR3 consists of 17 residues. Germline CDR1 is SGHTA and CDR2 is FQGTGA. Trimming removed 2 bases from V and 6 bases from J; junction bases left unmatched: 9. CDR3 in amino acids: CASSLVGQGNNAGELFF. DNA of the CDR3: TGTGCCAGCAGCTTAGTGGGACAGGGGAATAATGCCGGGGAGCTGTTTTTT. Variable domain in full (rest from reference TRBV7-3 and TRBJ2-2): GAGVSQTPSNKVTEKGKYVELRCDPISGHTALYWYRQSLGQGPEFLIYFQGTGAADDSGLPNDRFFAVRPEGSVSTLKIQRTERGDSAVYLCASSLVGQGNNAGELFFGEGSRLTVL.

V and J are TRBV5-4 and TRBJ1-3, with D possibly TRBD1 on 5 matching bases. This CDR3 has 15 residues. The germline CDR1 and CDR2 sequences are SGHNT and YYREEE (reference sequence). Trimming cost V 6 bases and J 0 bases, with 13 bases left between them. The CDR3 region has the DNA TGTGCCAGCAACGAGGACCAGGGCTCTGGAAACACCATATATTTT. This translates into CASNEDQGSGNTIYF.

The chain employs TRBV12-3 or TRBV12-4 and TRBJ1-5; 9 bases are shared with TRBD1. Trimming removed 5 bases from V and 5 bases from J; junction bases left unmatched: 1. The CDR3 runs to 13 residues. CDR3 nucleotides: TGTGCCAGCAGTGACAGGGGGGATCAGCCCCAGCATTTT. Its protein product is CASSDRGDQPQHF.

CDR3 bases: TGTGCCATCGCCTCCGGGGTAGACTATGGCTACACCTTC. Residues: CAIASGVDYGYTF. This chain uses TRBV28 with TRBJ1-2, with D unresolved. With 10 bases removed from V and 3 bases from J, the gap between germline ends came to 15 bases. There are 13 residues in the CDR3. CDR1 and CDR2 from the germline V gene are MDHEN and SYDVKM.